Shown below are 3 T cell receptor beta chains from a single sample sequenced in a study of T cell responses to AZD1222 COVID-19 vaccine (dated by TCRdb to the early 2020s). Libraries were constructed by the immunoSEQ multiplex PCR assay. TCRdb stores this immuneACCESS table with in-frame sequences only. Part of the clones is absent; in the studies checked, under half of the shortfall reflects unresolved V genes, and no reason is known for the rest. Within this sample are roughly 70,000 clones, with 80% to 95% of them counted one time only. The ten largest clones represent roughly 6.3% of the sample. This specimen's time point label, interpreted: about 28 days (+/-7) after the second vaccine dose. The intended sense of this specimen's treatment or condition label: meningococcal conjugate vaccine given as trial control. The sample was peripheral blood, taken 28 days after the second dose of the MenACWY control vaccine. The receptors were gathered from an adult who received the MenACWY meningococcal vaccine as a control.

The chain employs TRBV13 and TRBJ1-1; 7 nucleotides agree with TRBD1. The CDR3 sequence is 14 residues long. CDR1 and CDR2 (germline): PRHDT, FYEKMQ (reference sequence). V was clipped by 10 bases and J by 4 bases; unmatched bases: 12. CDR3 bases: TGTGCCACATACAGGGGCGGGGGACGCACTGAAGCTTTCTTT. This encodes CATYRGGGRTEAFF. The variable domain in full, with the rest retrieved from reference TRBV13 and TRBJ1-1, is AAGVIQSPRHLIKEKRETATLKCYPIPRHDTVYWYQQGPGQDPQFLISFYEKMQSDKGSIPDRFSAQQFSDYHSELNMSSLELGDSALYFCATYRGGGRTEAFFGQGTRLTVV.

The CDR3 DNA is TGCGGCCGGGCTAGCGGGCCCTACAATGAGCAGTTCTTC. Translated: CGRASGPYNEQFF. The V gene is TRBV5-1, the J gene TRBJ2-1, with TRBD2 identical over 8 bases. This CDR3 has 13 residues. Germline V lookup: CDR1 SGHRS, CDR2 YFSETQ.

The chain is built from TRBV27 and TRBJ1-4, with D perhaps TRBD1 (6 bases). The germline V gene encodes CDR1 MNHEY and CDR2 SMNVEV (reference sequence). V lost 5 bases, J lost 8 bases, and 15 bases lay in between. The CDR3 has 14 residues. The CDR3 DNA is TGTGCCAGCAGTCGCTTGGGGGGCGGGGAAAAACTGTTTTTT. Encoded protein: CASSRLGGGEKLFF.